Detailed here is one TCR beta chain. The sample comes from a study of blood T cell repertoires in COVID-19. Study overall: Two negative PCRs, clearance, or symptom resolution had been documented for recovered Cohort 3 donors.

In germline, CDR1 is MGHRA, CDR2 YSYEKL. This CDR3 is 15 amino acids long. The J segment lost 5 bases and the V segment lost 4 bases, leaving 9 bases of the junction unmatched. Method: immunoSEQ multiplex PCR; TCRdb's copy keeps in-frame clones and lacks some. The data show fewer than 200,000 clones, approximately 86% seen once. Participant age was roughly 18 to 95 years, and participants resided in around 24 US areas. The origin of this receptor is a woman aged 40 to 49 in a cohort exposed to, infected with or recovered from COVID-19 (not recorded which). The gene calls are TRBV4-1 and TRBJ2-5, with TRBD2 matching over 8 bases. The specimen sequenced was PBMCs or T cells enriched from blood (not recorded which). CDR3 protein: CASSPPIGGAETQYF. CDR3 DNA: TGCGCCAGCAGCCCCCCGATCGGGGGGGCTGAGACCCAGTACTTC.